In this sample, the clone carrying this TCR beta chain turned up a few times. Source study methods: Estimation of nucleated cell counts was performed using reference gene primer amplification. Assay used: immunoSEQ multiplex PCR; TCRdb lists only in-frame clones, some missing. V and J calls plus clone size are reproduced from that table; the DNA served to infer D and trimming. The sample records 140,000 or so clones, around 72% being singletons. The data stem from a study of blood T cell repertoires in COVID-19. The CDR3 sequence is 15 residues long. CDR1 is SEHNR, CDR2 FQNEAQ, per germline (reference sequence). Trimming left V 0 bases short and J 3 bases short, with 9 bases between.

The sample was peripheral blood. This rearrangement joins TRBV7-9 to TRBJ1-3; D is possibly TRBD1 (5 bases). The TCR was taken from a woman aged 60-75 years with acute or convalescent COVID-19. The CDR3: CASSLAAGGGNTIYF. As DNA, the CDR3 is TGTGCCAGCAGCTTAGCCGCGGGGGGTGGAAACACCATATATTTT.